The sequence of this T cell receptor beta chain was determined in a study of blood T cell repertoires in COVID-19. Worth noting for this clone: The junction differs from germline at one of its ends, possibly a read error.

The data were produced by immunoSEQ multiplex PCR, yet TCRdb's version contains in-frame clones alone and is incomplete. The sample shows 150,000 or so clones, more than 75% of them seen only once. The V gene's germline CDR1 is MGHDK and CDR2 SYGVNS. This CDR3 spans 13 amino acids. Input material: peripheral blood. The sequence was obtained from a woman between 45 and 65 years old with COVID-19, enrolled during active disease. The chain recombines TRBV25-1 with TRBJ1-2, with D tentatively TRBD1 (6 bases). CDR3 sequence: CASSDTDRTRRSF. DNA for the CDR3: TGTGCCAGCAGTGACACCGACAGGACGCGCCGGTCCTTC.